This T cell receptor (beta chain) stems from a study of response to subunit inactivated influenza vaccine. Study results and caveats: Seasonal influenza vaccination, on each occasion, was suggested by the authors to recruit few new T cells.

Of note for this clonotype: Its cognate antigen is unknown.

Trimming removed 1 base from V and 0 bases from J; junction bases left unmatched: 9. The CDR3 has 18 amino acids. Per germline, CDR1 MNHNS and CDR2 SASEGT. One entry per CDR3 protein, called by TCRdb with MiXCR from the RT-PCR reads. The data hold fewer than 600,000 distinct CDR3 sequences, with approximately 6.9% observed a single time. This receptor was taken from a man aged 50-75 years who received an inactivated influenza vaccine. The V and J genes are TRBV6-1 and TRBJ1-5, with 7 positions matching TRBD1. The sequenced sample was PBMCs from blood, obtained roughly 24 months after vaccination. The CDR3 loop is CASSEDRGGIYSNQPQHF. CDR3 bases: TGTGCCAGCAGTGAAGACAGGGGTGGGATATATAGCAATCAGCCCCAGCATTTT.